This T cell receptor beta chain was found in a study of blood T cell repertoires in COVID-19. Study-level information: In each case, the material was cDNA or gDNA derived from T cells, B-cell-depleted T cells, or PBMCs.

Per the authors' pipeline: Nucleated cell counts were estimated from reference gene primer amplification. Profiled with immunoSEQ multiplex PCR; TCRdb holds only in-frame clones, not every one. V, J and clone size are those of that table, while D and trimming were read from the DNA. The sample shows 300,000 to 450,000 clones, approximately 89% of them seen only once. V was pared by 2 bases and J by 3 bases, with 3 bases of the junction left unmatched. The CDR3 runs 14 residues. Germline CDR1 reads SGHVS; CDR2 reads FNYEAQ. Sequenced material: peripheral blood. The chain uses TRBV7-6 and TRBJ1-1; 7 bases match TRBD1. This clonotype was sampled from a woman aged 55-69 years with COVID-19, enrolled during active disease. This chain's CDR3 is CASSLFQGDTEAFF. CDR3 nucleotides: TGTGCCAGCAGCTTATTCCAGGGGGACACTGAAGCTTTCTTT.